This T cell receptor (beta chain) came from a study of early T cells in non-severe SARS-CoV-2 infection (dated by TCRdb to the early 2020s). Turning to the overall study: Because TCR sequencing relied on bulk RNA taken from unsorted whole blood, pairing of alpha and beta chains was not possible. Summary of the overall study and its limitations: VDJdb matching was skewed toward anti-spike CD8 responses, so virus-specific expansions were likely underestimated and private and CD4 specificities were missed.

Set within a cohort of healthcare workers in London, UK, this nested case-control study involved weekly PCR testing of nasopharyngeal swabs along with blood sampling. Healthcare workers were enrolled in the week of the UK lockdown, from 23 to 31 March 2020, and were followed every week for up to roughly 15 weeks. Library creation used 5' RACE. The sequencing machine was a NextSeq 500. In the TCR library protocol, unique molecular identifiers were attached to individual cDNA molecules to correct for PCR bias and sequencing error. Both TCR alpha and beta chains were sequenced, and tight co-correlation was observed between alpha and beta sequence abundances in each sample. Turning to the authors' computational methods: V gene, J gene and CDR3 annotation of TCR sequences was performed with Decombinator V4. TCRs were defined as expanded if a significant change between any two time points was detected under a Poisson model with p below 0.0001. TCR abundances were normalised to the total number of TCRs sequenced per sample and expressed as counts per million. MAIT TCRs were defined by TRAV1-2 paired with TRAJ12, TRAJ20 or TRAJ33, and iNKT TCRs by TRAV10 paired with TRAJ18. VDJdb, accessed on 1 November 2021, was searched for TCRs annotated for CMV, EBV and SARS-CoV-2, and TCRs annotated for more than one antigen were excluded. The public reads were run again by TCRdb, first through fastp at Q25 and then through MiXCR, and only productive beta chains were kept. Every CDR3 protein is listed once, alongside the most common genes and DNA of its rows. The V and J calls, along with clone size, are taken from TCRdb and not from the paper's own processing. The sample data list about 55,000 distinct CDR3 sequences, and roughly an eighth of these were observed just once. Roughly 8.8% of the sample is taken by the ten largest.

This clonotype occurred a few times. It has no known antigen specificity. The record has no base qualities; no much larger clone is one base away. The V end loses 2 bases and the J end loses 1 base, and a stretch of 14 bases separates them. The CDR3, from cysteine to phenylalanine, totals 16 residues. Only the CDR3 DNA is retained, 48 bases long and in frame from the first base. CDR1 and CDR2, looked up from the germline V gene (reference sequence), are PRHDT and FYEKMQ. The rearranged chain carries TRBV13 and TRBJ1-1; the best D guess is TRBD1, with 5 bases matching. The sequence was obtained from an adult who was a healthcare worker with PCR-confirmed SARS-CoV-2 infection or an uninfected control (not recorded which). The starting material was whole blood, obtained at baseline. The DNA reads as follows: TGTGCCAGCAGCTTACGAGCAGGGAAATCGAACACTGAAGCTTTCTTT. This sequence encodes CASSLRAGKSNTEAFF.